This T cell receptor (beta chain) was observed in a study of blood T cells in healthy people across ages. Whenever a sample was processed, at least 7 million PBMCs were isolated. Per sample, no less than 6 micrograms of total RNA were extracted. A J-beta primer mix and a sample-barcoded 5' primer were used in a second PCR of roughly 6 to 12 cycles. A template-switch adaptor with 12 random nucleotides tagged each cDNA molecule. Via MiXCR, TCRdb re-called the 5' RACE reads, giving one row per CDR3 protein. The profile shows 920,000 or so distinct CDR3 sequences, around 43% of them singletons. This CDR3 has 17 amino acids. Trimming took 0 bases from V and 0 from J, leaving 12 bases between them. Germline V gives CDR1 DFQATT, CDR2 SNEGSKA (reference sequence).

The chain links TRBV20-1 to TRBJ2-6; D might be TRBD2 (5 bases). Material: blood. The TCR comes from a woman in her sixties in good health. DNA for the CDR3: TGCAGTGCTAGAGATCGGACTTCAATCTCTGGGGCCAACGTCCTGACTTTC. Protein product: CSARDRTSISGANVLTF.